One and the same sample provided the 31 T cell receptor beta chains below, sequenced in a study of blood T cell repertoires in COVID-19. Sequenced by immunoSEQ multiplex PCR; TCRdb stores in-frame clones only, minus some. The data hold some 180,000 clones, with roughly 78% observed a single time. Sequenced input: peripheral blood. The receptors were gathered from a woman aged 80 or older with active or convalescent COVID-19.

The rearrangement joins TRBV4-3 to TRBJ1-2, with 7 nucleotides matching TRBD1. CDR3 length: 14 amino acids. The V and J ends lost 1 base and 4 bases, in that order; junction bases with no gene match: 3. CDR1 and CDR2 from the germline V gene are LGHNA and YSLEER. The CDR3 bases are TGCGCCAGCAGCCAAGGGACAGGTCGCTATGGCTACACCTTC. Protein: CASSQGTGRYGYTF.

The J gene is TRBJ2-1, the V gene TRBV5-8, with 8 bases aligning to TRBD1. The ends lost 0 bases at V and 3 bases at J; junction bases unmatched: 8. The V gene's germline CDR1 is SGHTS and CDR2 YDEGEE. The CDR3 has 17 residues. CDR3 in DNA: TGTGCCAGCAGCTTGGCGGTCTGGACAGGGTTCTACAATGAGCAGTTCTTC. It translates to CASSLAVWTGFYNEQFF.

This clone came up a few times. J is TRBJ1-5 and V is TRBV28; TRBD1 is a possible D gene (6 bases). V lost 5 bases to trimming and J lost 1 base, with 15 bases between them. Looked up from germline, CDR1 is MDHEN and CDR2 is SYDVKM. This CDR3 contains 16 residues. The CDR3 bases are TGTGCCAGCAGTATAACAGGGTTCTGGAGCAATCAGCCCCAGCATTTT. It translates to CASSITGFWSNQPQHF.

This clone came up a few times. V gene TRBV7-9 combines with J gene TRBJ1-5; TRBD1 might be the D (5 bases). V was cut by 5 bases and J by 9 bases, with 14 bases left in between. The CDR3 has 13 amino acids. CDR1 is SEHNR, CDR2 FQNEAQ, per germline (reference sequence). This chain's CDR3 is CASSQGGGLPQHF. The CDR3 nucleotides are TGTGCCAGCAGCCAGGGCGGGGGACTGCCCCAGCATTTT. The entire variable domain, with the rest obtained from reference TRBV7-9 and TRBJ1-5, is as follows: DTGVSQNPRHKITKRGQNVTFRCDPISEHNRLYWYRQTLGQGPEFLTYFQNEAQLEKSRLLSDRFSAERPKGSFSTLEIQRTEQGDSAMYLCASSQGGGLPQHFGDGTRLSIL.

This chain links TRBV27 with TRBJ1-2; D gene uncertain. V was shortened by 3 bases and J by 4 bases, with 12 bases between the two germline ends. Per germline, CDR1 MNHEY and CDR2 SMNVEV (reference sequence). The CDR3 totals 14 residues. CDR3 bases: TGTGCCAGCAGTTTGGGCGGGCGGTTCTATGGCTACACCTTC. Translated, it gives CASSLGGRFYGYTF.

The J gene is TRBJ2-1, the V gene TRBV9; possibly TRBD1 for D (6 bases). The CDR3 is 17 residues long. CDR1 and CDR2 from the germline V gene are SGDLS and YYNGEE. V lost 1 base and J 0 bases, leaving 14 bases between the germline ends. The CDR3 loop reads CASSVSQGSLSYNEQFF. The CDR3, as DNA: TGTGCCAGCAGCGTATCCCAGGGGAGCCTCTCCTACAATGAGCAGTTCTTC.

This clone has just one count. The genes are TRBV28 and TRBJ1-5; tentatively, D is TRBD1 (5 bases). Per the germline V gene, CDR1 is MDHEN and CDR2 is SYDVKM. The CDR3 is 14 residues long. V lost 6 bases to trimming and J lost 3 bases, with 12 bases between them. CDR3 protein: CASRGGFDNQPQHF. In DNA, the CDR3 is TGTGCCAGCAGGGGGGGATTCGACAATCAGCCCCAGCATTTT. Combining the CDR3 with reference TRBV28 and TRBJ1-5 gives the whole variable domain DVKVTQSSRYLVKRTGEKVFLECVQDMDHENMFWYRQDPGLGLRLIYFSYDVKMKEKGDIPEGYSVSREKKERFSLILESASTNQTSMYLCASRGGFDNQPQHFGDGTRLSIL.

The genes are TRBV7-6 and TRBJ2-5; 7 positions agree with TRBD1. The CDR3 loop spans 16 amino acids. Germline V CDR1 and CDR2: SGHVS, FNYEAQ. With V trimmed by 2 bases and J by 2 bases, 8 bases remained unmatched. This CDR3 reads CASSLSERGPQETQYF. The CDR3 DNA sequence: TGTGCCAGCAGCTTATCAGAAAGGGGGCCACAAGAGACCCAGTACTTC.

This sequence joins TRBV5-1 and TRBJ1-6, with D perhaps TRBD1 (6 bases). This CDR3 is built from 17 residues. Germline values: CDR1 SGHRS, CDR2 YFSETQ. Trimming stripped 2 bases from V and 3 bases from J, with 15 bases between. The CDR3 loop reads CASSLKGQRHYNSPLHF. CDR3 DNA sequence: TGCGCCAGCAGCTTAAAAGGACAGAGACACTATAATTCACCCCTCCACTTT.

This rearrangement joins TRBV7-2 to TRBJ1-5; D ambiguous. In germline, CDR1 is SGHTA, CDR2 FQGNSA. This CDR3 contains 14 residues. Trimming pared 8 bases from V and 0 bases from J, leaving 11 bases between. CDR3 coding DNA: TGTGCCAGCCAGGACTCCTATAGCAATCAGCCCCAGCATTTT. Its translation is CASQDSYSNQPQHF. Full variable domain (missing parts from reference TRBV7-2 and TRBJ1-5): GAGVSQSPSNKVTEKGKDVELRCDPISGHTALYWYRQSLGQGLEFLIYFQGNSAPDKSGLPSDRFSAERTGGSVSTLTIQRTQQEDSAVYLCASQDSYSNQPQHFGDGTRLSIL.

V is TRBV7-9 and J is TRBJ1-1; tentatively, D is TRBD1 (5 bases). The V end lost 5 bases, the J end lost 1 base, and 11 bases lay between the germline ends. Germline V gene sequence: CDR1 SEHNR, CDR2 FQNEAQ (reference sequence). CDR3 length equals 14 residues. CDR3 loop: CASSDRQPNTEAFF. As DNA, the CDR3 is TGTGCCAGCAGCGATCGACAGCCGAACACTGAAGCTTTCTTT. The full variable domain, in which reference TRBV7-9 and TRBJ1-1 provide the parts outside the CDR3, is DTGVSQNPRHKITKRGQNVTFRCDPISEHNRLYWYRQTLGQGPEFLTYFQNEAQLEKSRLLSDRFSAERPKGSFSTLEIQRTEQGDSAMYLCASSDRQPNTEAFFGQGTRLTVV.

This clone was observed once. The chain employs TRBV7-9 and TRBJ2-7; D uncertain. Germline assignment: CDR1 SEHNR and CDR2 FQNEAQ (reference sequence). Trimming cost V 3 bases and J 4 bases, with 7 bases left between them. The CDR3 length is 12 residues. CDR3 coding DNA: TGTGCCAGCAGCTTTGAAGCTTACGAGCAGTACTTC. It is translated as CASSFEAYEQYF.

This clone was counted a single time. The DNA for the CDR3 is TGTGCCAGCAGCCGCAGCGGGGGGGTCACCGGGGAGCTGTTTTTT. Encoded protein: CASSRSGGVTGELFF. J is TRBJ2-2 and V is TRBV4-2, with 10 positions matching TRBD2. The V gene's germline CDR1 is LGHNA and CDR2 YNFKEQ. The trim removed 4 bases at V and 4 bases at J, leaving 3 bases unmatched. The CDR3 spans 15 residues.

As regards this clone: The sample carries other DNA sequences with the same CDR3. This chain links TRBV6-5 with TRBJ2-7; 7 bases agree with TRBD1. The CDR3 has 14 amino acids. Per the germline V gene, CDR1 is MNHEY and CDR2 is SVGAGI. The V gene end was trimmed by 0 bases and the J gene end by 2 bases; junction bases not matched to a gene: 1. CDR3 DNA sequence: TGTGCCAGCAGTTACTCAGGGGGCCCCTACGAGCAGTACTTC. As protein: CASSYSGGPYEQYF.

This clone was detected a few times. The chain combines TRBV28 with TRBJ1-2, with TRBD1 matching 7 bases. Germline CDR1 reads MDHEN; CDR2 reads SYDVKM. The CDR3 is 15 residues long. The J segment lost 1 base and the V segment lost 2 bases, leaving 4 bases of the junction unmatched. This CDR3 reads CASSLAGGLNYGYTF. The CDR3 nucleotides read TGTGCCAGCAGTTTAGCAGGGGGGCTTAACTATGGCTACACCTTC.

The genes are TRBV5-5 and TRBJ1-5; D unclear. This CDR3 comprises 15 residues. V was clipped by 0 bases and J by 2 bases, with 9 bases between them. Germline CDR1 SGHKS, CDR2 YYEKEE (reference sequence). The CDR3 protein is CASSLDVGGNQPQHF. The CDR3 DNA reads TGTGCCAGCAGCTTGGATGTCGGTGGCAATCAGCCCCAGCATTTT.

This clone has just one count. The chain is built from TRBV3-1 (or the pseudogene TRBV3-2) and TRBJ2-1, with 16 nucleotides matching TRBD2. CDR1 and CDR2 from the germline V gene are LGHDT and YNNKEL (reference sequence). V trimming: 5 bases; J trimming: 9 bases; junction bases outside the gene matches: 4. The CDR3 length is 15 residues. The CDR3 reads CASSIGTSGGVEQFF. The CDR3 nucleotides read TGTGCCAGCAGCATAGGGACTAGCGGGGGGGTTGAGCAGTTCTTC.

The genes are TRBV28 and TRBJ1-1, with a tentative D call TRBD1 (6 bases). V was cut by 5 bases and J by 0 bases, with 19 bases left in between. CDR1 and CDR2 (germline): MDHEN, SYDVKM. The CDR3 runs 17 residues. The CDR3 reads CASSANPSWGLNTEAFF. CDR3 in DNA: TGTGCCAGCAGTGCCAATCCGTCTTGGGGGCTGAACACTGAAGCTTTCTTT.

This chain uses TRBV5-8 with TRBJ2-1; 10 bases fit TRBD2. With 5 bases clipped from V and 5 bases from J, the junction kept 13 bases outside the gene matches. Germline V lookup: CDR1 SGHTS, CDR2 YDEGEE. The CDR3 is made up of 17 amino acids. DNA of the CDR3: TGTGCCAGCAGTCACTCCCGGACTAGCGGCGGACACAATGAGCAGTTCTTC. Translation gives CASSHSRTSGGHNEQFF.

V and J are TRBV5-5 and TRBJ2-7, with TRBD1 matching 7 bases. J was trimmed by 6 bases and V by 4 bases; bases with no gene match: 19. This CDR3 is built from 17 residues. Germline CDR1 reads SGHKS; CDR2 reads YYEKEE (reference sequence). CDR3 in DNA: TGTGCCAGCAGCCGATTTACCCAAGCTACAGGGGATGGCGAGCAGTACTTC. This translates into CASSRFTQATGDGEQYF. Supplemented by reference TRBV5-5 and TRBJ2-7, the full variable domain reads DAGVTQSPTHLIKTRGQQVTLRCSPISGHKSVSWYQQVLGQGPQFIFQYYEKEERGRGNFPDRFSARQFPNYSSELNVNALLLGDSALYLCASSRFTQATGDGEQYFGPGTRLTVT.

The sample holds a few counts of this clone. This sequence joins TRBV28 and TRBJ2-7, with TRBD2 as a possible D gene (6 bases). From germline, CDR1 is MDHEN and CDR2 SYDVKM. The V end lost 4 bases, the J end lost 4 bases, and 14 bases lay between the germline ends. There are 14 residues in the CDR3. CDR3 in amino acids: CASSSGTGYYEQYF. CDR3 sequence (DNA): TGTGCCAGCAGTTCCGGGACTGGCTATTACGAGCAGTACTTC.

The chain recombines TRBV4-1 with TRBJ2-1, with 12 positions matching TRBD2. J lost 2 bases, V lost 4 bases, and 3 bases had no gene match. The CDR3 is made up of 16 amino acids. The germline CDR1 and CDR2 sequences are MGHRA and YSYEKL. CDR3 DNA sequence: TGCGCCAGCAGCCGTGGACTAGCGGGGACCTACAATGAGCAGTTCTTC. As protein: CASSRGLAGTYNEQFF.

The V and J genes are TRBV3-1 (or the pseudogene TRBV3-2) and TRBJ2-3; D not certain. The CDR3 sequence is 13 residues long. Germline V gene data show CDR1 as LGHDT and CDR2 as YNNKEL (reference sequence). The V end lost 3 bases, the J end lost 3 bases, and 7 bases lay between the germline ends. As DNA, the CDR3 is TGTGCCAGCAGCCACGGTTTGACAGATACGCAGTATTTT. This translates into CASSHGLTDTQYF.

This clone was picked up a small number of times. CDR3 sequence reads: CASSFQGRDEQYF. In nucleotides, the CDR3 is TGTGCCAGCAGCTTTCAGGGTAGGGACGAGCAGTACTTC. The chain is built from TRBV11-2 and TRBJ2-7; TRBD1 is a possible D gene (5 bases). This CDR3 spans 13 amino acids. The germline CDR1 and CDR2 sequences are SGHAT and FQNNGV. Trimming stripped 3 bases from V and 5 bases from J, with 11 bases between.

The CDR3 loop reads CASSQVYSGNTIYF. The DNA of the CDR3 is TGTGCCAGCAGCCAAGTGTACTCTGGAAACACCATATATTTT. V is TRBV3-1 (or the pseudogene TRBV3-2) and J is TRBJ1-3; D ambiguous. The CDR3 consists of 14 residues. The germline V and J ends were trimmed by 1 base and 0 bases, with 4 bases remaining between them. Germline V gives CDR1 LGHDT, CDR2 YNNKEL (reference sequence).

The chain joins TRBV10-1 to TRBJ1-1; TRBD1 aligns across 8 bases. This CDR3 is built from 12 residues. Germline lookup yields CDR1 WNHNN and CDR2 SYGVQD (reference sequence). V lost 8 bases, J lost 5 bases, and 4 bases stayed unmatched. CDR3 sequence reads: CASGQGGTEAFF. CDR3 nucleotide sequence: TGCGCCAGCGGACAGGGAGGGACTGAAGCTTTCTTT.

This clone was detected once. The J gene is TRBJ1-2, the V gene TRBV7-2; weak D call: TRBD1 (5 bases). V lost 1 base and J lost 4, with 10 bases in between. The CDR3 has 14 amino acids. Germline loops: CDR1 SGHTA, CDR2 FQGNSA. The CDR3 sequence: CASSLEAGGYGYTF. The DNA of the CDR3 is TGTGCCAGCAGCTTAGAGGCGGGGGGCTATGGCTACACCTTC.

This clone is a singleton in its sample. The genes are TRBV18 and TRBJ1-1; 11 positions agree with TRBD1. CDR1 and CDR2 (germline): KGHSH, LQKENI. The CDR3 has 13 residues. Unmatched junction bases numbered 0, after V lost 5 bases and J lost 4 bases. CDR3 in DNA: TGTGCCAGCTCAGGGACAGGGGGCACTGAAGCTTTCTTT. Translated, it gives CASSGTGGTEAFF.

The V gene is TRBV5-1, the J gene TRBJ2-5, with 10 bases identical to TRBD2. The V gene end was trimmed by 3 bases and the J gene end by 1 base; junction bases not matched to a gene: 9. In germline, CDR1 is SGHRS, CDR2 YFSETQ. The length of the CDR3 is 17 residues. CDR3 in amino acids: CASSWRGLAGVQETQYF. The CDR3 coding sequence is TGCGCCAGCAGCTGGAGGGGGCTAGCGGGAGTCCAAGAGACCCAGTACTTC.

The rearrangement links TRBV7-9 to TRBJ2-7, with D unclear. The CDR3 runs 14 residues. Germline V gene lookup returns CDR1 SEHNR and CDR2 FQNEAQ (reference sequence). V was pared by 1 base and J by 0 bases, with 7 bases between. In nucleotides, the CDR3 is TGTGCCAGCAGCTTAGGTCCGAGCTCCTACGAGCAGTACTTC. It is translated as CASSLGPSSYEQYF. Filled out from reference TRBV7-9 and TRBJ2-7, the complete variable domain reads DTGVSQNPRHKITKRGQNVTFRCDPISEHNRLYWYRQTLGQGPEFLTYFQNEAQLEKSRLLSDRFSAERPKGSFSTLEIQRTEQGDSAMYLCASSLGPSSYEQYFGPGTRLTVT.

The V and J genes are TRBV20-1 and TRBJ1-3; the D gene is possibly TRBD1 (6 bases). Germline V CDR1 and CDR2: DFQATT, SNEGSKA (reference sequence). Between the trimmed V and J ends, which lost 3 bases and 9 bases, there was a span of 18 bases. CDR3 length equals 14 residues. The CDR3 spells CSASITGTVGTIYF. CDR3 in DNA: TGCAGTGCTAGTATAACAGGGACGGTAGGCACCATATATTTT.